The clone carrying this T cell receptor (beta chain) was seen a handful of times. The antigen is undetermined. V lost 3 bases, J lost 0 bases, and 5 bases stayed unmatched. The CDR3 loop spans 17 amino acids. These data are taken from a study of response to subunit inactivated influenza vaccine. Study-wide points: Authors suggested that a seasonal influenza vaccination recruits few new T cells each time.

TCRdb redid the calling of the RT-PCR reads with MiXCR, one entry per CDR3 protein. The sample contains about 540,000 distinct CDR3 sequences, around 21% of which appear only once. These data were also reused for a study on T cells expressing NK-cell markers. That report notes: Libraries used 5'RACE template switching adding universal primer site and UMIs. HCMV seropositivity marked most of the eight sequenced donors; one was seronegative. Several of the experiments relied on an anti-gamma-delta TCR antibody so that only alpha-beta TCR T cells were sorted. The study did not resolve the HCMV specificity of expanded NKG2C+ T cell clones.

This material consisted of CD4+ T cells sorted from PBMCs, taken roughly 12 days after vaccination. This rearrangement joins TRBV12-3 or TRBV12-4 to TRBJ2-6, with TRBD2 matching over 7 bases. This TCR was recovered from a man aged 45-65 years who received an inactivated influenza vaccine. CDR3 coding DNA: TGTGCCAGCAGTTTTTTCTCGGGGGGCTCTGGGGCCAACGTCCTGACTTTC. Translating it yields CASSFFSGGSGANVLTF.